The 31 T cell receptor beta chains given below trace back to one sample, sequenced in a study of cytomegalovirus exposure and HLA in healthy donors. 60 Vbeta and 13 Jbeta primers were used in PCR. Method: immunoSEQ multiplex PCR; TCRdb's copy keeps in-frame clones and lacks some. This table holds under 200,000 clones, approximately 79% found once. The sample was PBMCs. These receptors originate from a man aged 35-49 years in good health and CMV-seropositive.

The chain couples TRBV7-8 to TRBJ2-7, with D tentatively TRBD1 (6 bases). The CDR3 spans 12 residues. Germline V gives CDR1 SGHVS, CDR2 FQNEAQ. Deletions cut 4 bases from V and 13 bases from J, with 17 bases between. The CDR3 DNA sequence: TGTGCCAGCAGCTCTTATACACAGGGCCGATACTTC. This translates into CASSSYTQGRYF.

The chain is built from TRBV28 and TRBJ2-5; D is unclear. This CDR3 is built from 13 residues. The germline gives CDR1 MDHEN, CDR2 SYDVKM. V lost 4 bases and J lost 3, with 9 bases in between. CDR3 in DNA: TGTGCCAGCAGTTCGAGAACCAAAGAGACCCAGTACTTC. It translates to CASSSRTKETQYF.

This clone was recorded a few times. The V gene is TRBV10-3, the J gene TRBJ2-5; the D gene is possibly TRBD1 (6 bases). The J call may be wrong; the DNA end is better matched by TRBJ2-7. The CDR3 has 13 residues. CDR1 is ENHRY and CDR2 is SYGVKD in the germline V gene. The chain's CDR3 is CAIRPGVRDEQYF. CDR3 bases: TGTGCCATCAGGCCAGGGGTACGGGACGAGCAGTACTTC.

This CDR3 reads CASSQDGQVYGYTF. The DNA for the CDR3 is TGCGCCAGCAGCCAAGATGGTCAGGTCTATGGCTACACCTTC. The chain couples TRBV4-3 to TRBJ1-2; D is ambiguous. Germline CDR1 is LGHNA and CDR2 is YSLEER. The CDR3 spans 14 residues. V lost 0 bases and J 4 bases, leaving 9 bases between the germline ends.

The CDR3 here is CASSYRKGDYGYTF. CDR3 nucleotide sequence: TGTGCCAGCAGTTACAGGAAAGGTGACTATGGCTACACCTTC. The rearrangement joins TRBV2 to TRBJ1-2, with D possibly being TRBD1 (5 bases). The CDR3 extends over 14 amino acids. Between the trimmed V and J ends, which lost 5 bases and 3 bases, there was a span of 13 bases. CDR1 and CDR2 (germline): SNHLY, FYNNEI.

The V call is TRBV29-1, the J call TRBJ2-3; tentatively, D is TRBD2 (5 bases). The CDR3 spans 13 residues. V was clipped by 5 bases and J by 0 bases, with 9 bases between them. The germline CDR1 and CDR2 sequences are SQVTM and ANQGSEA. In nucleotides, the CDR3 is TGCAGCGTTCGAGGGATTAGCACAGATACGCAGTATTTT. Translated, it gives CSVRGISTDTQYF.

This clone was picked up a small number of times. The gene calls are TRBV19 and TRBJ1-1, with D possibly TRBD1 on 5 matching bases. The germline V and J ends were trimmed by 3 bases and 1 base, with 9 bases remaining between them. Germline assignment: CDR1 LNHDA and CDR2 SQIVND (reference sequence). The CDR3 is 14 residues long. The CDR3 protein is CASSMRTPNTEAFF. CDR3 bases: TGTGCCAGTAGTATGCGGACACCGAACACTGAAGCTTTCTTT.

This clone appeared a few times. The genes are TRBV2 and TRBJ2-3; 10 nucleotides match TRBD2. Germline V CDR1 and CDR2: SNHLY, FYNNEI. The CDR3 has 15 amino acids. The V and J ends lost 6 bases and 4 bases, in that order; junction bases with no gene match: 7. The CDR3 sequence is CASRDSGGRADTQYF. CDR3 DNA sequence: TGTGCCAGCAGGGATAGCGGGGGGCGAGCAGATACGCAGTATTTT.

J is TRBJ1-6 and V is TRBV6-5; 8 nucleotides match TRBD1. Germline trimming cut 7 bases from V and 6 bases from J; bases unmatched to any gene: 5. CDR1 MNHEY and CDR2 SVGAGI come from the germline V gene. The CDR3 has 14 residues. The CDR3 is CASKRTGSNSPLHF. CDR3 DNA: TGTGCCAGCAAGAGGACAGGGAGTAATTCACCCCTCCACTTT.

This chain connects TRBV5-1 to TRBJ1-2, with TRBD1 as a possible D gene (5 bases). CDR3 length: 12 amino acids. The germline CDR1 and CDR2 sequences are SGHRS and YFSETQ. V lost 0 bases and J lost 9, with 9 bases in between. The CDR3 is CASSLEEGSYTF. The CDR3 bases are TGCGCCAGCAGCTTGGAGGAGGGGAGCTACACCTTC.

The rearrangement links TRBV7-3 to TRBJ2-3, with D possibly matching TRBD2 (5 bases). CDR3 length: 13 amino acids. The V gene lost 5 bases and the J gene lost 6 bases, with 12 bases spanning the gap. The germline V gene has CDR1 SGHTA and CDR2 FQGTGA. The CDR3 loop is CASSHTTRDTQYF. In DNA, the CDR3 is TGTGCCAGCAGCCACACCACTAGGGATACGCAGTATTTT.

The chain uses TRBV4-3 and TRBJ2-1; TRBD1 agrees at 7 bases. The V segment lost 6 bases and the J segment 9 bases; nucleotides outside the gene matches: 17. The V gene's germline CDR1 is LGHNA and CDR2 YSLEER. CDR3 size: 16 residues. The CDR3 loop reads CASSPVGQIPTGEQFF. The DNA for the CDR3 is TGCGCCAGCAGTCCGGTGGGACAGATCCCTACAGGTGAGCAGTTCTTC.

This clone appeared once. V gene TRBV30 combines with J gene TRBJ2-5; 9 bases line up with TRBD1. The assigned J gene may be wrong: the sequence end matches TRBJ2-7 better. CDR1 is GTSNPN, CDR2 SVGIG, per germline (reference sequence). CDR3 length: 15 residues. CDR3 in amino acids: CAWSAGQGTSYEQYF. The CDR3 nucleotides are TGTGCCTGGAGTGCGGGACAGGGTACGTCCTACGAGCAGTACTTC.

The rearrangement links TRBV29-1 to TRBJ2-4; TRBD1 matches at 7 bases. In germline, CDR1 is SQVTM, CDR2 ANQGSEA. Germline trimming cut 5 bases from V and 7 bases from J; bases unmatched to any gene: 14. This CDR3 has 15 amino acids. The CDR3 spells CSVRDRTNSFNIQYF. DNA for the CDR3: TGCAGCGTTCGGGACAGAACGAATTCTTTTAACATTCAGTACTTC.

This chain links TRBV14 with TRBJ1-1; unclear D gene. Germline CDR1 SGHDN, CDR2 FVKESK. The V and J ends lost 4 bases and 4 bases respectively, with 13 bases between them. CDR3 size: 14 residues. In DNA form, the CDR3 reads TGTGCCAGCAGCCTAGGACTAGGGAGCACTGAAGCTTTCTTT. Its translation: CASSLGLGSTEAFF.

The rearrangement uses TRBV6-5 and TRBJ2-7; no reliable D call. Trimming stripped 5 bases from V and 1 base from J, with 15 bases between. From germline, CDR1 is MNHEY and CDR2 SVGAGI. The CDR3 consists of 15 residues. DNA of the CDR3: TGTGCCAGCAGTGGTACGGCGGTTAAATCCTACGAGCAGTACTTC. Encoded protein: CASSGTAVKSYEQYF.

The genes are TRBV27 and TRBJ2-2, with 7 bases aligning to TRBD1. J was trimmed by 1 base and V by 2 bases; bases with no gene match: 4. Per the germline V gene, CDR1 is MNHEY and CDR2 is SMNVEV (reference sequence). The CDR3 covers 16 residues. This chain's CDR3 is CASSLETGRNTGELFF. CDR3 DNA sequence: TGTGCCAGCAGTTTAGAGACAGGGCGGAACACCGGGGAGCTGTTTTTT.

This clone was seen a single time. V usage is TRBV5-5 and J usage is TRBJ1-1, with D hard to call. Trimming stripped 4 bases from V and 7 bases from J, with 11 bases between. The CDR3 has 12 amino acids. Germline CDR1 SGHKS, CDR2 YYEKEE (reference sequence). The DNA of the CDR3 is TGTGCCAGCAGCCCGACGGGGTTTGAAGCTTTCTTT. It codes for CASSPTGFEAFF.

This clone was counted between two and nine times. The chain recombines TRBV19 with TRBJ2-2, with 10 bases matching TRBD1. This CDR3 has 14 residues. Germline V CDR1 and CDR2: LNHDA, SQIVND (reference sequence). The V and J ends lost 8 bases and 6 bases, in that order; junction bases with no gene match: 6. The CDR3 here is CASWDRGTAGELFF. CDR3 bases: TGTGCCAGTTGGGACAGGGGAACGGCCGGGGAGCTGTTTTTT. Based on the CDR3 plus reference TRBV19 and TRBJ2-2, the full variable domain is DGGITQSPKYLFRKEGQNVTLSCEQNLNHDAMYWYRQDPGQGLRLIYYSQIVNDFQKGDIAEGYSVSREKKESFPLTVTSAQKNPTAFYLCASWDRGTAGELFFGEGSRLTVL.

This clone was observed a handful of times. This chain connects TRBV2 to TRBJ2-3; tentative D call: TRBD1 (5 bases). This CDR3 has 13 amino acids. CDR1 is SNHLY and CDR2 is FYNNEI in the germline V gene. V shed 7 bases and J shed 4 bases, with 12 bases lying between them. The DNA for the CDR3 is TGTGCCAGCATGTCGACAGATCCAGATACGCAGTATTTT. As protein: CASMSTDPDTQYF.

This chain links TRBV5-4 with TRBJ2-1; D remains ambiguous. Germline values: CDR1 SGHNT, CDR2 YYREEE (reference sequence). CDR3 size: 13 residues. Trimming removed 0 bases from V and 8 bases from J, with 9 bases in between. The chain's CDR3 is CASSLGGYDEQFF. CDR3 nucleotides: TGTGCCAGCAGCTTGGGCGGTTACGATGAGCAGTTCTTC. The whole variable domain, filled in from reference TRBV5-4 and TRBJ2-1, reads ETGVTQSPTHLIKTRGQQVTLRCSSQSGHNTVSWYQQALGQGPQFIFQYYREEENGRGNFPPRFSGLQFPNYSSELNVNALELDDSALYLCASSLGGYDEQFFGPGTRLTVL.

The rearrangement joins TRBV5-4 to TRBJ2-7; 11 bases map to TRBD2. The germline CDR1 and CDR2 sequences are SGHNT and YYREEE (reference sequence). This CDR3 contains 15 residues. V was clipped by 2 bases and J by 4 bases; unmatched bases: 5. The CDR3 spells CASSFSTSGGYEQYF. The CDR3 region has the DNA TGTGCCAGCAGCTTTTCAACTAGCGGGGGTTACGAGCAGTACTTC.

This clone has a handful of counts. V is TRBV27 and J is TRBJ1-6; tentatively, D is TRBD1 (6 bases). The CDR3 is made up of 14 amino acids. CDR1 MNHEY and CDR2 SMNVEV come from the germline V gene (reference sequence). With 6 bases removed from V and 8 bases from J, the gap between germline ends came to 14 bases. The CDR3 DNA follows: TGTGCCAGCAGCCACAGGGCCGGGGATTCACCCCTCCACTTT. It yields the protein CASSHRAGDSPLHF.

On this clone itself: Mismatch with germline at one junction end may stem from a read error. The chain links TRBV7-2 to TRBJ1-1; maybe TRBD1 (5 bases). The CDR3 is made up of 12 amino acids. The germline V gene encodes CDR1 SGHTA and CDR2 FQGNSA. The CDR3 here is CASSLEPPRAGF. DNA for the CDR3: TGTGCCAGCAGCTTAGAGCCCCCCAGGGCAGGATTT. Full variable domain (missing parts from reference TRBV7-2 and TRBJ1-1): GAGVSQSPSNKVTEKGKDVELRCDPISGHTALYWYRQSLGQGLEFLIYFQGNSAPDKSGLPSDRFSAERTGGSVSTLTIQRTQQEDSAVYLCASSLEPPRAGFGQGTRLTVV.

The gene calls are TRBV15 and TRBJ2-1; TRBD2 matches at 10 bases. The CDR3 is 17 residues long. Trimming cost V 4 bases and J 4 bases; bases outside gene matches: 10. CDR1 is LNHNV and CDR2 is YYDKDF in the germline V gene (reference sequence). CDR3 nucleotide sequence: TGTGCCACCAGCAATGAAGTCTTTAGCGGGGGGTACAATGAGCAGTTCTTC. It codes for CATSNEVFSGGYNEQFF.

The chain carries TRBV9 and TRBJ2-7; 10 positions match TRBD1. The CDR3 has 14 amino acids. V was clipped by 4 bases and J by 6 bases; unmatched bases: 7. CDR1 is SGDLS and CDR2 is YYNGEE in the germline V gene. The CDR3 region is CASSQGQGSSEQYF. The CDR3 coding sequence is TGTGCCAGCAGCCAGGGACAGGGGTCGTCCGAGCAGTACTTC.

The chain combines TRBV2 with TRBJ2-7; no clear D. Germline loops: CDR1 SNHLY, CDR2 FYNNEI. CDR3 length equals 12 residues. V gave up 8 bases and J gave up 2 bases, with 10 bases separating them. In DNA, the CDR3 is TGTGCCAGCCGAAGAGTTACCTACGAGCAGTACTTC. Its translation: CASRRVTYEQYF. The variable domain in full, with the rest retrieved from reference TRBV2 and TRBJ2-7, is EPEVTQTPSHQVTQMGQEVILRCVPISNHLYFYWYRQILGQKVEFLVSFYNNEISEKSEIFDDQFSVERPDGSNFTLKIRSTKLEDSAMYFCASRRVTYEQYFGPGTRLTVT.

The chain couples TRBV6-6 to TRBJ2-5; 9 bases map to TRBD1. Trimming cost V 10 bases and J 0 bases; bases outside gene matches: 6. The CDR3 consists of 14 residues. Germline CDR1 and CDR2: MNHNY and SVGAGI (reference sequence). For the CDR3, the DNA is TGTGCCACCTTCCGGGACAGGGACCAAGAGACCCAGTACTTC. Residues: CATFRDRDQETQYF.

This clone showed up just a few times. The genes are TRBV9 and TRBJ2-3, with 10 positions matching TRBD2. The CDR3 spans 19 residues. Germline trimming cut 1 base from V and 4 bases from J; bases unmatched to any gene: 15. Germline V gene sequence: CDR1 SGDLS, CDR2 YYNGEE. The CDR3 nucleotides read TGTGCCAGCAGCGTAACTTTTTCCAGCGGGGGGGCAGGGGCAGATACGCAGTATTTT. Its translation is CASSVTFSSGGAGADTQYF.

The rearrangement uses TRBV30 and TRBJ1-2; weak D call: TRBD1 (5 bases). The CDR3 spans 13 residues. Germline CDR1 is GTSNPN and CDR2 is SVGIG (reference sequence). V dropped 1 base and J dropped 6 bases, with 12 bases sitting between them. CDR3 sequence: CAWSARGGNGYTF. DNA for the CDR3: TGTGCCTGGAGTGCGAGGGGAGGGAATGGCTACACCTTC.

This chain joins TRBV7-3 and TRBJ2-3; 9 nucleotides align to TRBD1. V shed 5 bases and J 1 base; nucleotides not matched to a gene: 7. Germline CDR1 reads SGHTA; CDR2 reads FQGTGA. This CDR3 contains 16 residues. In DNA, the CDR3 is TGTGCCAGCAGCACCCGGACAGGGGCCGGCACAGATACGCAGTATTTT. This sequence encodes CASSTRTGAGTDTQYF.